The entry that follows covers one TCR beta chain sequence. The germline V and J ends were trimmed by 8 bases and 2 bases, with 26 bases remaining between them. The V gene's germline CDR1 is SGDLS and CDR2 YYNGEE. The CDR3 spans 17 residues. This table comes from immunoSEQ multiplex PCR, and its TCRdb copy is limited to in-frame clones, with some not included. Of about 84,000 clones detected, 82% appear once; the ten largest clones hold around a tenth. This entry comes from a study of PD-L1 blockade in urothelial cancer. Study background: Male patients with bladder-origin urothelial cancer numbered most of the 29. Patients' prior chemotherapy regimens numbered 0 to 3.

The sample was PBMCs, taken around atezolizumab (anti-PD-L1) treatment. V usage is TRBV9 and J usage is TRBJ2-7, with a possible D match to TRBD1 (5 bases). The receptor was derived from a man between 65 and 80 years old with urothelial cancer. CDR3 sequence (DNA): TGTGCCAGAGGGGTCGATACAGGTCCCGCCTCGACCTACGAGCAGTACTTC. Translated: CARGVDTGPASTYEQYF.